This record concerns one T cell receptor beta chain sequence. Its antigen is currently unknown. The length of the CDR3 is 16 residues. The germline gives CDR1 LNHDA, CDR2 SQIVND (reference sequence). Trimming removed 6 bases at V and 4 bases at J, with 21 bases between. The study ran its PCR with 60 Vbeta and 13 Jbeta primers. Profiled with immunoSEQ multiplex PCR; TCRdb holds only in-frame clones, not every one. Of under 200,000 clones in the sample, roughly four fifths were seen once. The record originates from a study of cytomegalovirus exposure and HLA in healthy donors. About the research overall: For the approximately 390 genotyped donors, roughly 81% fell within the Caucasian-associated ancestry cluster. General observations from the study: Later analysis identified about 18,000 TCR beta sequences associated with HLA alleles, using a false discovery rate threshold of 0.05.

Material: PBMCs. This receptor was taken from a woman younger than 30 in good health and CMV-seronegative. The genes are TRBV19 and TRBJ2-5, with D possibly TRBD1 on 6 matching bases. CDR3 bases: TGTGCCAGTAGCACATCCACAGGGCTGGGAGCAGAGACCCAGTACTTC. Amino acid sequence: CASSTSTGLGAETQYF.